This T cell receptor (beta chain) emerged from a study of cytomegalovirus exposure and HLA in healthy donors. The PCR ran on 60 Vbeta and 13 Jbeta primers. Data came from immunoSEQ multiplex PCR; TCRdb stores just in-frame clones and leaves some out. The table lists under 130,000 clones, approximately 66% of them singletons. Healthy individuals who donated bone marrow served as the donors. In regard to this clone: Antigen specificity is unknown.

Study findings and constraints: Presence/absence analyses assumed roughly uniform sequencing depth across donors, which may not hold. An Asian-associated ancestry cluster reportedly showed fewer N-insertions than the roughly 670-donor mean in a later analysis. DRB1 had the most TCR associations and HLA-C the fewest, a later analysis found, with rates varying by HLA locus.

Germline values: CDR1 MGHDK, CDR2 SYGVNS. V lost 1 base and J lost 8, with 5 bases in between. CDR3 length: 12 residues. Material for sequencing was PBMCs. The TCR comes from a woman aged 50 to 60 in good health and CMV-seronegative. The chain joins TRBV25-1 to TRBJ2-2; no definite D call. CDR3 amino acids: CASSELVGELFF. The CDR3 DNA reads as TGTGCCAGCAGTGAATTAGTGGGGGAGCTGTTTTTT.